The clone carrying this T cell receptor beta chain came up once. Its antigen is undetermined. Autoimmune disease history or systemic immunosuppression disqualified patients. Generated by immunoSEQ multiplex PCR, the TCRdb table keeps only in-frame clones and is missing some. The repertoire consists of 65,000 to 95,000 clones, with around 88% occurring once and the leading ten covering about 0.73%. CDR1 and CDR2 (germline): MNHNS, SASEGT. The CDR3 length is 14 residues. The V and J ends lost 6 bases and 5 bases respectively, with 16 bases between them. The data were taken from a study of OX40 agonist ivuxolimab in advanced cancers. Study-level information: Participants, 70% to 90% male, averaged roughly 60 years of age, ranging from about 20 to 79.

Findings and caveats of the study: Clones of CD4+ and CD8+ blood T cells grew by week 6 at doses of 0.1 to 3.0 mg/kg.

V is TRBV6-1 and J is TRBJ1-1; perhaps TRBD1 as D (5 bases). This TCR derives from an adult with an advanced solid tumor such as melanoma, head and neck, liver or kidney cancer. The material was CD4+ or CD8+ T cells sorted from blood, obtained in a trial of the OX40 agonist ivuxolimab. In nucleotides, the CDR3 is TGTGCCAGCAGACTGGGGGGTACGATTACTGAAGCTTTCTTT. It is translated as CASRLGGTITEAFF.